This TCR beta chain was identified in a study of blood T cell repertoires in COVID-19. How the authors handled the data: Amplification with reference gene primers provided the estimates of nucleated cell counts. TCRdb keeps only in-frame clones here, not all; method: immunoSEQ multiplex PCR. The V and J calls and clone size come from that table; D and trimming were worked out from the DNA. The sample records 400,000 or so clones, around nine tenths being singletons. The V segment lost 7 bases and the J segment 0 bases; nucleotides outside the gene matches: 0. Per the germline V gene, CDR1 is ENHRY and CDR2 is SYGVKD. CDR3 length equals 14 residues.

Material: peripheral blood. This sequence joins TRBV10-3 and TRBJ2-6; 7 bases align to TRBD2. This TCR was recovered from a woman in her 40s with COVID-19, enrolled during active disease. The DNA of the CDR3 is TGTGCCATCACGGGGGGCTCTGGGGCCAACGTCCTGACTTTC. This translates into CAITGGSGANVLTF.